This T cell receptor (beta chain) stems from a study of shared clonotypes between healthy human individuals. Evenly divided among several immunoSEQ plates was the genomic DNA of each subset. Repertoires were generated with immunoSEQ multiplex PCR, while TCRdb's copy carries only in-frame clones and drops some. The sample includes 950,000 to 1,300,000 clones, more than 60% seen only once; the top ten take approximately 1.5%. Trimming shortened V by 2 bases and J by 7 bases, and 11 bases separated the two germline ends. Germline CDR1 is LNHNV and CDR2 is YYDKDF (reference sequence). CDR3 size: 13 residues.

The chain couples TRBV15 to TRBJ1-1; D possibly corresponds to TRBD1 (5 bases). The receptor was derived from a man aged 18-30 years in good health. Sequenced input: memory CD4+ T cells sorted from blood. Documented subset: CD45RA-negative fraction. The CDR3 region is CATSRTGDGEAFF. The CDR3, as DNA: TGTGCCACCAGCAGAACGGGGGATGGTGAAGCTTTCTTT. Full variable domain (rest looked up from reference TRBV15 and TRBJ1-1): DAMVIQNPRYQVTQFGKPVTLSCSQTLNHNVMYWYQQKSSQAPKLLFHYYDKDFNNEADTPDNFQSRRPNTSFCFLDIRSPGLGDTAMYLCATSRTGDGEAFFGQGTRLTVV.